This entry describes one TCR beta chain. Germline V CDR1 and CDR2: WSHSY, SAAADI. Trimming took 4 bases from V and 5 from J, leaving 14 bases between them. The CDR3 sequence is 15 residues long. The data were taken from a study of blood T cell dynamics during melanoma immunotherapy. Study at large: First-line therapy was either pembrolizumab or nivolumab with ipilimumab for metastatic melanoma.

Only in-frame clones appear in the TCRdb table, and some are missing; sequencing was by immunoSEQ multiplex PCR. The sample contains approximately 15,000 clones, about 94% of which appear only once. Stated time point: week 3, after first cycle of checkpoint inhibitor. This chain uses TRBV10-2 with TRBJ2-2; possibly TRBD1 for D (5 bases). This TCR came from a human donor with melanoma. This specimen consisted of blood, obtained from a patient treated with checkpoint blockade. In DNA form, the CDR3 reads TGCGCCAGCAGTGGGTATTCAGGGCCGACCGGGGAGCTGTTTTTT. It is translated as CASSGYSGPTGELFF.